This T cell receptor beta chain is drawn from a study of graft-versus-host responses after intestinal transplantation. This table comes from immunoSEQ multiplex PCR, and its TCRdb copy is limited to in-frame clones, with some not included. The table lists around 50,000 clones, about four fifths of them singletons. This CDR3 is built from 15 residues. The V and J ends lost 5 bases and 5 bases respectively, with 18 bases between them. In germline, CDR1 is SEHNR, CDR2 FQNEAQ (reference sequence). A note on this clone: Antigen unknown.

The source is a human donor who was the organ donor for an intestinal transplant. This chain links TRBV7-9 with TRBJ2-5; D gene uncertain. Sample: unstimulated CD4+ T cells sorted from spleen or lymph node cells, taken before transplant. The CDR3 DNA sequence: TGTGCCAGCAGCGCCACCCAACGAAAGAAGGAGACCCAGTACTTC. Protein sequence: CASSATQRKKETQYF.